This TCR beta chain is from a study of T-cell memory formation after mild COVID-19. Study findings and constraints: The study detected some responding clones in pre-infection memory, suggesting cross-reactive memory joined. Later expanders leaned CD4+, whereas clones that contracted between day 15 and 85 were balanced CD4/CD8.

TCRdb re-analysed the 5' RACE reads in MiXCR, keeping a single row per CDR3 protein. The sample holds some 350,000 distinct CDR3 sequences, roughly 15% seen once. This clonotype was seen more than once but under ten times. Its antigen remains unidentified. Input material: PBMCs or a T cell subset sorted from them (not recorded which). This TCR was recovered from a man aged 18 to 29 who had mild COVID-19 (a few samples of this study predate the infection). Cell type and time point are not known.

This chain's CDR3 is CASSFGGRYEQYF. CDR3 DNA: TGCGCCAGCAGCTTTGGGGGAAGGTACGAGCAGTACTTC. The V call is TRBV5-1, the J call TRBJ2-7; D is possibly TRBD1 or TRBD2 (5 bases each). This CDR3 has 13 amino acids. Germline CDR1 reads SGHRS; CDR2 reads YFSETQ. V was cut by 2 bases and J by 4 bases, with 10 bases left in between.